This T cell receptor beta chain was identified during a study of T cells after yellow fever vaccination. Between the trimmed V and J ends, which lost 6 bases and 0 bases, there was a span of 11 bases. CDR1 and CDR2 from the germline V gene are KGHSH and LQKENI. The CDR3 contains 14 residues. This clonotype was recorded at least ten times. The antigen is unknown. Study findings and constraints: Reappearance after the booster was observed for most primary-vaccination clones (96% CD4, roughly 88% CD8). Relatively few clonotypes were ones that appeared in both CD4 and CD8 compartments.

In making TCR cDNA, 5'RACE template switching added a universal primer site and UMIs to it. Using its own MiXCR run on the 5' RACE reads, TCRdb lists one record per CDR3 protein. The data show about 140,000 distinct CDR3 sequences, 7.7% seen once. The chain employs TRBV18 and TRBJ1-1; unclear D gene. The sequence was obtained from a man aged 30-40 years who received the YFV17D yellow fever vaccine. Specimen: CD4+ T cells sorted from PBMCs, collected 5 days after the yellow fever booster vaccination. CDR3 DNA: TGTGCCAGCTCCGGGGTCGGGGTGAACACTGAAGCTTTCTTT. Translating it yields CASSGVGVNTEAFF.